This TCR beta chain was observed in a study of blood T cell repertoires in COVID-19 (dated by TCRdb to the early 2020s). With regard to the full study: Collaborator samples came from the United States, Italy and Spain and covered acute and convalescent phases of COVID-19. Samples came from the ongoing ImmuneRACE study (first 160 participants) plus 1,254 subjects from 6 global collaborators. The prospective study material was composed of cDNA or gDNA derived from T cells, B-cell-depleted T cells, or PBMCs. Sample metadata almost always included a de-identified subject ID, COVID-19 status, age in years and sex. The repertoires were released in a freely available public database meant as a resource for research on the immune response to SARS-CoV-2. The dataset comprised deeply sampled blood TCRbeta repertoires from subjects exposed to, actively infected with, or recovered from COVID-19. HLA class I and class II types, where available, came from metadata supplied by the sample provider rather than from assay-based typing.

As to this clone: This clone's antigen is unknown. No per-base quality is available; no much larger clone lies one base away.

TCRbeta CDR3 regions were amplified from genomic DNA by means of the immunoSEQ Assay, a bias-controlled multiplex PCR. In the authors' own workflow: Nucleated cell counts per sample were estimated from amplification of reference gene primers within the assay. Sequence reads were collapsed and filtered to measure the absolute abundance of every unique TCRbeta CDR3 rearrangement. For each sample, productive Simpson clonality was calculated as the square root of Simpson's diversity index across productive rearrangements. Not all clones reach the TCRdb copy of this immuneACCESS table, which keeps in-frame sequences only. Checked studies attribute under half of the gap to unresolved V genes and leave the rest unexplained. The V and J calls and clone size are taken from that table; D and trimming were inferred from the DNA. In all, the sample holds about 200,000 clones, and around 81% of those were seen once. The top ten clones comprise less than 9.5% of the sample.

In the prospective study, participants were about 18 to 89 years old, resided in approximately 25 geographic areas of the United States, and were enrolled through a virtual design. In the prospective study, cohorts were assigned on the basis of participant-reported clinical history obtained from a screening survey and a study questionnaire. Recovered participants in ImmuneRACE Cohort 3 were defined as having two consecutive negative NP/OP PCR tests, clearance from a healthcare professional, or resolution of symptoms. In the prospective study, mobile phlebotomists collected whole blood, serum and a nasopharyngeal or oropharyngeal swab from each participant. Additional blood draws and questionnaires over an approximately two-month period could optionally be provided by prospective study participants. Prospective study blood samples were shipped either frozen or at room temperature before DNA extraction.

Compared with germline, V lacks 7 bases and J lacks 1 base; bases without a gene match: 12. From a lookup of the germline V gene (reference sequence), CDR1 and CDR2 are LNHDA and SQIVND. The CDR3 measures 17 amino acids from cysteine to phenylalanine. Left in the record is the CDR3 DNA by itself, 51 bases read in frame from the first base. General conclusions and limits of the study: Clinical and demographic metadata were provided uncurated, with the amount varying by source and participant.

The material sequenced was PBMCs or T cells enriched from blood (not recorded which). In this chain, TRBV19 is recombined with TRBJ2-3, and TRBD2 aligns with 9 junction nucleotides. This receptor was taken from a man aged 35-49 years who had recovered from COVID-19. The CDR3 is CASIGGSLAGRTDTQYF. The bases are TGTGCCAGTATCGGGGGGTCGCTAGCGGGGCGCACAGATACGCAGTATTTT.